This T cell receptor beta chain was captured by sequencing in a study of T cell responses to AZD1222 COVID-19 vaccine. This CDR3 is built from 16 residues. V was cut by 0 bases and J by 3 bases, with 13 bases left in between. In germline, CDR1 is SGHVS, CDR2 FNYEAQ. As regards this clone: Antigen: not known.

Regarding the study as a whole: Across spike, vaccine-associated CD4 TCRs were found, dominant at 160-218 and 743-854.

Data came from immunoSEQ multiplex PCR; TCRdb stores just in-frame clones and leaves some out. The data hold fewer than 90,000 clones, with approximately 91% observed a single time. This specimen consisted of peripheral blood, obtained on day 0 of AZD1222 vaccination. This sequence originates from an adult in good health. The chain carries TRBV7-6 and TRBJ2-3, with D perhaps TRBD1 or TRBD2 (6 bases each). Written as DNA, the CDR3 is TGTGCCAGCAGCTTAGCGCACGGGGGCGGGACAGATACGCAGTATTTT. Translation: CASSLAHGGGTDTQYF. Full variable domain (remainder filled in from reference TRBV7-6 and TRBJ2-3): GAGVSQSPRYKVTKRGQDVALRCDPISGHVSLYWYRQALGQGPEFLTYFNYEAQQDKSGLPNDRFSAERPEGSISTLTIQRTEQRDSAMYRCASSLAHGGGTDTQYFGPGTRLTVL.